The TCR beta chain described here comes from a study of brain T cells in children with intractable seizures. Study-level findings and limits: Pre-surgery blood may have been undersampled, hiding some clones.

V was cut by 5 bases and J by 5 bases, with 9 bases left in between. The CDR3 has 12 amino acids. Germline V gives CDR1 SGHTA, CDR2 FQGNSA. This clone is a singleton in its sample. Its target is not known. Some clones are missing from TCRdb's copy, which holds only in-frame ones; the method was immunoSEQ multiplex PCR. The sample has about 320,000 clones; nearly 95% are singletons. Time point specified: blood from clinic visit 5 months post-surgery; TSC patient then seizure free. Surgery cases with the highest brain T cell transcript signatures were chosen for sequencing. Before surgery, patients took at least one anti-epileptic drug.

The sequencing used peripheral blood, collected roughly 5 months after surgery. The TCR originated in a boy in the first two years of life with tuberous sclerosis and intractable seizures. The rearrangement uses TRBV7-2 and TRBJ2-5, with D uncertain. The CDR3 DNA follows: TGTGCCAGCAGCCCGCCCCGGGAGACCCAGTACTTC. It codes for CASSPPRETQYF. The full variable domain, in which reference TRBV7-2 and TRBJ2-5 provide the parts outside the CDR3, is GAGVSQSPSNKVTEKGKDVELRCDPISGHTALYWYRQSLGQGLEFLIYFQGNSAPDKSGLPSDRFSAERTGGSVSTLTIQRTQQEDSAVYLCASSPPRETQYFGPGTRLLVL.